The rows below give T cell receptor beta chains drawn from one sample of a study of T cell repertoires and HLA-DP antigens. Here immunoSEQ multiplex PCR was the method, and the copy in TCRdb shows in-frame clones only, minus some. The sample yields around 90,000 clones, approximately 86% seen once. No antigen is known for these receptors. Sequencing was done on a sample of CD4+ T cells from PBMCs. The receptors derive from a man aged 50-60 years in good health and CMV-seronegative. Each CDR3 is given with its conserved first and last residue. D genes are given only for firm matches. Not all rows give a size; the values are once, few, many and, for expanded clones, a class.

size: -
length: 17
J: TRBJ2-7
V: TRBV4-3
D: TRBD1
CDR3: CASSQEGGRGLPYEQYF
DNA: TGCGCCAGCAGCCAAGAAGGGGGCAGGGGCTTACCGTACGAGCAGTACTTC

size: -
length: 17
J: TRBJ2-7
V: TRBV12-5
D: TRBD1
CDR3: CASGLVIGQGAPYEQYF
DNA: TGTGCTAGTGGTTTGGTAATCGGACAGGGGGCCCCCTACGAGCAGTACTTC

size: few
length: 15
J: TRBJ1-4
V: TRBV2
D: TRBD1
CDR3: CASRGQGGFNEKLFF
DNA: TGTGCCAGCAGGGGACAGGGCGGGTTTAATGAAAAACTGTTTTTT

size: -
length: 14
J: TRBJ1-3
V: TRBV28
D: TRBD1
CDR3: CASSFRGLGNTIYF
DNA: TGTGCCAGCAGTTTCAGGGGGTTAGGAAACACCATATATTTT

size: -
length: 15
J: TRBJ2-7
V: TRBV28
D: -
CDR3: CASSPTGRSSYEQYF
DNA: TGTGCCAGCAGTCCGACAGGGAGGAGCTCCTACGAGCAGTACTTC

size: -
length: 14
J: TRBJ2-5
V: TRBV5-4
D: TRBD2
CDR3: CASSRGVLGETQYF
DNA: TGTGCCAGCAGCCGGGGGGTTTTAGGGGAGACCCAGTACTTC

size: -
length: 15
J: TRBJ1-5
V: TRBV27
D: TRBD1
CDR3: CASSRGDISNQPQHF
DNA: TGTGCCAGCAGCAGGGGGGACATTAGCAATCAGCCCCAGCATTTT

size: -
length: 13
J: TRBJ1-4
V: TRBV6-1
D: -
CDR3: CASSEEGFAKLFF
DNA: TGTGCCAGCAGTGAAGAGGGGTTCGCGAAACTGTTTTTT

size: -
length: 14
J: TRBJ2-7
V: TRBV29-1
D: -
CDR3: CSVMSGGLSYEQYF
DNA: TGCAGCGTTATGTCAGGAGGTCTCTCCTACGAGCAGTACTTC

size: -
length: 14
J: TRBJ2-3
V: TRBV11-3
D: TRBD2
CDR3: CASSLGGRTDTQYF
DNA: TGTGCCAGCAGCTTGGGCGGGAGGACAGATACGCAGTATTTT

size: -
length: 14
J: TRBJ2-1
V: TRBV4-3
D: TRBD2
CDR3: CASSQDSRAGVQFF
DNA: TGCGCCAGCAGCCAAGATTCAAGAGCGGGGGTGCAGTTCTTC

size: -
length: 14
J: TRBJ2-5
V: TRBV5-4
D: -
CDR3: CASSRDSLGETQYF
DNA: TGTGCCAGCAGCCGGGATAGTCTGGGAGAGACCCAGTACTTC

size: -
length: 14
J: TRBJ2-7
V: TRBV6-5
D: -
CDR3: CASSYRQGRYEQYF
DNA: TGTGCCAGCAGTTACCGGCAGGGTCGGTACGAGCAGTACTTC

size: -
length: 16
J: TRBJ1-6
V: TRBV12-5
D: -
CDR3: CASGLVQTGYNSPLHF
DNA: TGTGCTAGTGGTTTGGTTCAGACAGGCTATAATTCACCCCTCCACTTT

size: once
length: 16
J: TRBJ2-5
V: TRBV18
D: -
CDR3: CASSPPVNRGGETQYF
DNA: TGTGCCAGCTCACCACCGGTGAACAGGGGAGGGGAGACCCAGTACTTC

size: -
length: 15
J: TRBJ2-7
V: TRBV27
D: -
CDR3: CASSLSRTVAYEQYF
DNA: TGTGCCAGCAGTTTAAGCCGGACAGTAGCATACGAGCAGTACTTC

size: -
length: 15
J: TRBJ2-3
V: TRBV18
D: -
CDR3: CASSPPPGGTDTQYF
DNA: TGTGCCAGCTCACCTCCGCCAGGGGGCACAGATACGCAGTATTTT

size: -
length: 15
J: TRBJ2-6
V: TRBV6-6
D: -
CDR3: CASSYSGSGANVLTF
DNA: TGTGCCAGCAGTTACTCCGGGAGCGGGGCCAACGTCCTGACTTTC

size: -
length: 17
J: TRBJ2-1
V: TRBV15
D: TRBD2
CDR3: CATSIESSGKGYNEQFF
DNA: TGTGCCACCAGCATAGAATCTAGCGGGAAAGGGTACAATGAGCAGTTCTTC

size: -
length: 13
J: TRBJ2-7
V: TRBV6-5
D: -
CDR3: CASSRDFGYEQYF
DNA: TGTGCCAGCAGCCGGGACTTCGGCTACGAGCAGTACTTC

size: -
length: 12
J: TRBJ2-7
V: TRBV7-6
D: -
CDR3: CASSDDIYEQYF
DNA: TGTGCCAGCAGCGATGACATTTACGAGCAGTACTTC

size: -
length: 14
J: TRBJ1-1
V: TRBV19
D: -
CDR3: CASSIKAANTEAFF
DNA: TGTGCCAGTAGTATTAAAGCGGCGAACACTGAAGCTTTCTTT

size: -
length: 13
J: TRBJ1-5
V: TRBV30
D: -
CDR3: CAWTGGGNQPQHF
DNA: TGTGCCTGGACCGGGGGGGGCAATCAGCCCCAGCATTTT

size: -
length: 16
J: TRBJ1-3
V: TRBV5-1
D: -
CDR3: CASSLDSAFSGNTIYF
DNA: TGCGCCAGCAGCTTGGACTCAGCCTTCTCTGGAAACACCATATATTTT

size: -
length: 18
J: TRBJ2-1
V: TRBV5-1
D: TRBD2
CDR3: CASNRGRVAGSRGNEQFF
DNA: TGCGCCAGCAACCGCGGGAGGGTAGCGGGATCCCGGGGGAATGAGCAGTTCTTC

size: once
length: 15
J: TRBJ1-1
V: TRBV7-2
D: -
CDR3: CASSLADMMKTEAFF
DNA: TGTGCCAGCAGCTTAGCAGACATGATGAAGACTGAAGCTTTCTTT

size: -
length: 15
J: TRBJ2-3
V: TRBV7-2
D: -
CDR3: CASSPGLFSTDTQYF
DNA: TGTGCCAGCAGCCCTGGACTATTTAGCACAGATACGCAGTATTTT

size: -
length: 14
J: TRBJ1-3
V: TRBV7-9
D: -
CDR3: CASNDRADRNTIYF
DNA: TGTGCCAGCAATGACCGAGCTGACCGAAACACCATATATTTT

size: -
length: 14
J: TRBJ2-5
V: TRBV18
D: -
CDR3: CASMGPRDQETQYF
DNA: TGTGCCAGCATGGGCCCCCGGGACCAAGAGACCCAGTACTTC

size: few
length: 15
J: TRBJ1-5
V: TRBV6-1
D: -
CDR3: CASSEATGGGQPQHF
DNA: TGTGCCAGCAGTGAGGCTACCGGGGGGGGTCAGCCCCAGCATTTT

size: -
length: 14
J: TRBJ1-5
V: TRBV6-5
D: -
CDR3: CASSRQHSNQPQHF
DNA: TGTGCCAGCAGTCGACAGCATAGCAATCAGCCCCAGCATTTT

size: -
length: 16
J: TRBJ2-2
V: TRBV5-1
D: TRBD2
CDR3: CASSLISGRFSGELFF
DNA: TGCGCCAGCAGCTTGATTAGCGGGAGATTCTCCGGGGAGCTGTTTTTT

size: -
length: 16
J: TRBJ2-2
V: TRBV19
D: TRBD2
CDR3: CASSISGGAYPGELFF
DNA: TGTGCCAGTAGTATTAGCGGGGGGGCCTATCCCGGGGAGCTGTTTTTT

size: -
length: 18
J: TRBJ2-2
V: TRBV4-3
D: -
CDR3: CASSQTLQDSSRSGELFF
DNA: TGCGCCAGCAGCCAGACTTTACAGGACAGTAGTCGTTCCGGGGAGCTGTTTTTT

size: once
length: 14
J: TRBJ1-2
V: TRBV5-4
D: -
CDR3: CASSSQGVKSGYTF
DNA: TGTGCCAGCAGCTCACAGGGAGTGAAGTCTGGCTACACCTTC

size: -
length: 13
J: TRBJ1-2
V: TRBV28
D: -
CDR3: CATSLTGSYGYTF
DNA: TGTGCCACCTCCTTGACTGGGAGCTATGGCTACACCTTC

size: few
length: 16
J: TRBJ1-5
V: TRBV4-1
D: -
CDR3: CASSQEVAGVHQPQHF
DNA: TGCGCCAGCAGCCAAGAGGTAGCGGGGGTCCATCAGCCCCAGCATTTT

size: -
length: 17
J: TRBJ2-7
V: TRBV6-1
D: TRBD2
CDR3: CASSEVLGGGSSYEQYF
DNA: TGTGCCAGCAGTGAGGTATTAGGAGGCGGGAGCTCCTACGAGCAGTACTTC

size: few
length: 18
J: TRBJ1-2
V: TRBV23-1
D: TRBD1
CDR3: CASSQSPQDRAPNYGYTF
DNA: TGCGCCAGCAGTCAATCCCCTCAAGACAGGGCTCCTAACTATGGCTACACCTTC

size: -
length: 18
J: TRBJ1-1
V: TRBV14
D: TRBD1
CDR3: CASSQVIAGGKVNTEAFF
DNA: TGTGCCAGCAGCCAAGTTATAGCAGGGGGAAAGGTGAACACTGAAGCTTTCTTT

size: -
length: 13
J: TRBJ2-5
V: TRBV18
D: -
CDR3: CASSPRPQETQYF
DNA: TGTGCCAGCTCCCCCCGCCCCCAAGAGACCCAGTACTTC

size: -
length: 13
J: TRBJ2-7
V: TRBV2
D: TRBD1
CDR3: CASKQGTAYEQYF
DNA: TGTGCCAGTAAACAGGGGACCGCCTACGAGCAGTACTTC

size: -
length: 13
J: TRBJ1-2
V: TRBV28
D: -
CDR3: CASSFLGLYGYTF
DNA: TGTGCCAGCAGTTTCCTCGGACTTTATGGCTACACCTTC

size: -
length: 14
J: TRBJ1-5
V: TRBV19
D: -
CDR3: CASSPVNSNQPQHF
DNA: TGTGCCAGTAGTCCAGTCAATAGCAATCAGCCCCAGCATTTT

size: -
length: 13
J: TRBJ2-7
V: TRBV29-1
D: -
CDR3: CSVLGRAPYEQYF
DNA: TGCAGCGTTTTAGGCAGGGCACCCTACGAGCAGTACTTC

size: -
length: 14
J: TRBJ2-7
V: TRBV7-2
D: TRBD2
CDR3: CASSLVAGGHEQYF
DNA: TGTGCCAGCAGCTTGGTAGCGGGGGGGCACGAGCAGTACTTC

size: -
length: 13
J: TRBJ2-7
V: TRBV10-1
D: -
CDR3: CASSRQDSYEQYF
DNA: TGCGCCAGCAGCCGACAGGACTCCTACGAGCAGTACTTC

size: -
length: 14
J: TRBJ2-2
V: TRBV19
D: -
CDR3: CASKTMPNTGELFF
DNA: TGTGCCAGTAAAACGATGCCGAACACCGGGGAGCTGTTTTTT

size: once
length: 15
J: TRBJ1-3
V: TRBV9
D: TRBD1
CDR3: CASSVRAGGINTIYF
DNA: TGTGCCAGCAGCGTACGGGCAGGGGGGATTAACACCATATATTTT

size: -
length: 15
J: TRBJ2-3
V: TRBV5-4
D: TRBD1
CDR3: CASSPTGGRTDTQYF
DNA: TGTGCCAGCAGCCCGACAGGGGGACGCACAGATACGCAGTATTTT